Following are 18 T cell receptor beta chains from one sample sequenced in a study of blood T cell repertoires in COVID-19. Libraries were prepared by immunoSEQ multiplex PCR; TCRdb keeps only in-frame clonotypes and omits some of them. The sample has about 20,000 clones; 88% are singletons. Material: peripheral blood. The receptor set was obtained from a human donor in a cohort sampled during active COVID-19.

J is TRBJ2-1 and V is TRBV5-1; tentative D call: TRBD2 (5 bases). Germline values: CDR1 SGHRS, CDR2 YFSETQ. The CDR3 sequence is 15 residues long. V dropped 7 bases and J dropped 0 bases, with 14 bases sitting between them. The CDR3 sequence: CASQSTGSSYNEQFF. The CDR3 DNA follows: TGCGCCAGCCAAAGTACTGGGAGCTCCTACAATGAGCAGTTCTTC.

The CDR3 DNA is TGTGCCAGCAGTCCGGCAGGGGGAAACTATAATTCACCCCTCCACTTT. It specifies CASSPAGGNYNSPLHF. The rearrangement joins TRBV3-1 (or the pseudogene TRBV3-2) to TRBJ1-6; 7 bases align to TRBD1. The CDR3 has 16 amino acids. J lost 3 bases, V lost 6 bases, and 8 bases had no gene match. Germline values: CDR1 LGHDT, CDR2 YNNKEL (reference sequence).

The J gene is TRBJ2-3, the V gene TRBV11-2, with 14 bases matching TRBD2. The V segment lost 7 bases and the J segment 1 base; nucleotides outside the gene matches: 7. In germline, CDR1 is SGHAT, CDR2 FQNNGV. The length of the CDR3 is 17 residues. CDR3 amino acids: CASMGLAGARRTDTQYF. CDR3 bases: TGTGCCAGCATGGGACTAGCGGGAGCTAGACGCACAGATACGCAGTATTTT.

The chain has TRBV7-3 and TRBJ2-2, with 8 positions matching TRBD1. In germline, CDR1 is SGHTA, CDR2 FQGTGA. The CDR3 has 16 residues. V lost 4 bases, J lost 0 bases, and 4 bases stayed unmatched. The CDR3 DNA reads as TGTGCCAGCAGCTCGGCAGGGGGCTCGAACACCGGGGAGCTGTTTTTT. It specifies CASSSAGGSNTGELFF.

The V call is TRBV28, the J call TRBJ1-2; 7 nucleotides agree with TRBD1. Per the germline V gene, CDR1 is MDHEN and CDR2 is SYDVKM. CDR3 length: 15 residues. V gave up 5 bases and J gave up 5 bases; unmatched junction bases: 11. The CDR3 reads CASSLDLQGSYGYTF. CDR3 DNA sequence: TGTGCCAGCAGTCTCGACCTACAGGGGTCGTATGGCTACACCTTC.

This clone has a single count. The chain employs TRBV4-1 and TRBJ2-5; 8 bases are shared with TRBD2. The CDR3 is 14 amino acids. Unmatched junction bases numbered 12, after V lost 6 bases and J lost 9 bases. CDR1 and CDR2 (germline): MGHRA, YSYEKL. The CDR3 DNA is TGCGCCAGCAGGCTAGCGGCCCGGGAGGGGCCCCAGTACTTC. The encoded protein is CASRLAAREGPQYF.

The CDR3 DNA is TGTGCCAGCAGTTCGGGACAGTTTATATACAATGAGCAGTTCTTC. Amino acids: CASSSGQFIYNEQFF. This chain uses TRBV28 with TRBJ2-1; 7 bases match TRBD1. This CDR3 contains 15 residues. The V gene end was trimmed by 4 bases and the J gene end by 4 bases; junction bases not matched to a gene: 7. Germline CDR1 reads MDHEN; CDR2 reads SYDVKM.

CDR3 coding DNA: TGTGCCAGCAGTTTGGTTAGCGGGAGGAACACCGGGGAGCTGTTTTTT. This codes for CASSLVSGRNTGELFF. This chain uses TRBV27 with TRBJ2-2; 9 bases align to TRBD2. The germline gives CDR1 MNHEY, CDR2 SMNVEV (reference sequence). The CDR3 totals 16 residues. With 3 bases clipped from V and 1 base from J, the junction kept 3 bases outside the gene matches.

The J gene is TRBJ1-3, the V gene TRBV10-3; 10 bases match TRBD1. The ends lost 10 bases at V and 0 bases at J; junction bases unmatched: 18. The CDR3 consists of 19 residues. The germline gives CDR1 ENHRY, CDR2 SYGVKD. CDR3 sequence (DNA): TGTGCCACTTTTGGAGCCTGGGACAGGGGCCCACCCTCTGGAAACACCATATATTTT. Its protein product is CATFGAWDRGPPSGNTIYF.

The CDR3 loop is CASSRPGQGYEQYF. In nucleotides, the CDR3 is TGTGCCAGTAGCCGCCCAGGACAGGGCTACGAGCAGTACTTC. The chain couples TRBV19 to TRBJ2-7; 8 bases line up with TRBD1. Per germline, CDR1 LNHDA and CDR2 SQIVND (reference sequence). V gave up 6 bases and J gave up 3 bases; unmatched junction bases: 7. There are 14 residues in the CDR3.

CDR3 DNA: TGCAGCGCCATGAGCGGGAAGCACGAGCAGTACTTC. Translating it yields CSAMSGKHEQYF. This rearrangement joins TRBV29-1 to TRBJ2-7; TRBD2 matches 7 bases. Germline V gene lookup returns CDR1 SQVTM and CDR2 ANQGSEA. Trimming at V came to 7 bases and at J to 5 bases, leaving 8 bases not matched to a gene. This CDR3 spans 12 amino acids.

CDR3 loop: CASSPGRDSVNTEAFF. DNA of the CDR3: TGTGCCAGCTCACCAGGTAGGGACAGCGTGAACACTGAAGCTTTCTTT. V usage is TRBV18 and J usage is TRBJ1-1; 7 bases align to TRBD1. Germline assignment: CDR1 KGHSH and CDR2 LQKENI. The CDR3 is 16 amino acids. The junction had 6 bases not matched to a gene; V was cut back by 2 bases and J by 0 bases.

This clone was detected only a few times. This chain joins TRBV6-5 and TRBJ1-4, with TRBD1 identical over 7 bases. With 6 bases clipped from V and 8 bases from J, the junction kept 9 bases outside the gene matches. Germline CDR1 and CDR2: MNHEY and SVGAGI. CDR3 length: 14 amino acids. The CDR3 nucleotides read TGTGCCAGCAGCAAGGGGGCAGGGTTAGAAAAACTGTTTTTT. Amino acids: CASSKGAGLEKLFF.

The chain employs TRBV12-3 or TRBV12-4 and TRBJ2-1, with 8 bases identical to TRBD2. Unmatched junction bases numbered 7, after V lost 6 bases and J lost 9 bases. The CDR3 is 13 amino acids. Here the CDR3 reads CASSTLAAGEQFF. Written as DNA, the CDR3 is TGTGCCAGCAGCACACTAGCGGCGGGTGAGCAGTTCTTC.

The gene calls are TRBV4-2 and TRBJ2-3; 7 bases agree with TRBD2. Losses at the gene ends were 3 bases for V and 5 bases for J; bases not matched to a gene: 11. Germline loops: CDR1 LGHNA, CDR2 YNFKEQ. This CDR3 region has 16 residues. The DNA of the CDR3 is TGTGCCAGCAGCCAGGAAGATACTAGCGTAGGAGATACGCAGTATTTT. It specifies CASSQEDTSVGDTQYF.

The genes are TRBV28 and TRBJ2-5; no definite D call. The germline V gene has CDR1 MDHEN and CDR2 SYDVKM. V lost 5 bases and J 2 bases, leaving 9 bases between the germline ends. This CDR3 contains 13 residues. The CDR3 reads CASSIQLQETQYF. The CDR3 region has the DNA TGTGCCAGCAGTATTCAGTTACAAGAGACCCAGTACTTC.

V and J are TRBV11-3 and TRBJ2-3, with a possible D match to TRBD2 (7 bases). V lost 6 bases and J 8 bases, leaving 21 bases between the germline ends. Per germline, CDR1 SGHNT and CDR2 YENEEA. CDR3 length: 15 amino acids. The CDR3 loop is CASSWGGQVLGTQYF. CDR3 nucleotides: TGTGCCAGCAGTTGGGGGGGCCAGGTTTTGGGTACGCAGTATTTT.

The chain couples TRBV2 to TRBJ2-7, with TRBD1 matching 7 bases. The J segment lost 4 bases and the V segment lost 7 bases, leaving 7 bases of the junction unmatched. Germline V CDR1 and CDR2: SNHLY, FYNNEI. The CDR3 spans 13 residues. In nucleotides, the CDR3 is TGTGCCAGCATTCTCGGGACAGCTTACGAGCAGTACTTC. Its translation: CASILGTAYEQYF.